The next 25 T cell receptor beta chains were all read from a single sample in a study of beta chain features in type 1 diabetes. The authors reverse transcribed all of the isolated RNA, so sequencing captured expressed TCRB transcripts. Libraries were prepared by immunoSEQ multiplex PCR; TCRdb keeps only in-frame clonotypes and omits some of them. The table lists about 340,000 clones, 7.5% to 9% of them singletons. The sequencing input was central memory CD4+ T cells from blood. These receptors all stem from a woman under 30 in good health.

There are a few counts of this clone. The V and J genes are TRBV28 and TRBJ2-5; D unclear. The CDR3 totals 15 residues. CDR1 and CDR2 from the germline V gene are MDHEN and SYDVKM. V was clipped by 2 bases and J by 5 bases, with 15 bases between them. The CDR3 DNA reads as TGTGCCAGCAGTTTAGGGCGGTGGCCTGGGGAGACCCAGTACTTC. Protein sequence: CASSLGRWPGETQYF.

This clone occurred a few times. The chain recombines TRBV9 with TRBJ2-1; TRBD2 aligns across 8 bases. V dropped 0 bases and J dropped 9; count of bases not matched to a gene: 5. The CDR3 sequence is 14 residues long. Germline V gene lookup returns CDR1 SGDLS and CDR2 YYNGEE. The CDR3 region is CASSVASGLGEQFF. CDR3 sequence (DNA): TGTGCCAGCAGCGTAGCTAGCGGGTTAGGTGAGCAGTTCTTC.

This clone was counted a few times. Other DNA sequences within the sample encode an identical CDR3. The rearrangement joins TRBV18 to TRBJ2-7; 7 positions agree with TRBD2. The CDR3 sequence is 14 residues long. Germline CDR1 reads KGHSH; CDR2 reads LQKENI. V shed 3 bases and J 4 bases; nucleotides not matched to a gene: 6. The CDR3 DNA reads TGTGCCAGCTCACCGCGGGCGGGAGCTTACGAGCAGTACTTC. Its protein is CASSPRAGAYEQYF.

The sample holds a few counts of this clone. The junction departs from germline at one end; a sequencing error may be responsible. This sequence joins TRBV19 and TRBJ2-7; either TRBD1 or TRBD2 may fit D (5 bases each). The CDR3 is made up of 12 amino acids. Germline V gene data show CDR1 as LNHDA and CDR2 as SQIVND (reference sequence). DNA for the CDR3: TGTGCCAGTAGCCGGGACGGACGACTAAGCGTGTTC. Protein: CASSRDGRLSVF.

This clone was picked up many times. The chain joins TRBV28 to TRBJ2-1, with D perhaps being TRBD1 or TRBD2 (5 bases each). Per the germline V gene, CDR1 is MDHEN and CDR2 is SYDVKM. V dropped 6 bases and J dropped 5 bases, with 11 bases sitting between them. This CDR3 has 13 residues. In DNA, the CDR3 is TGTGCCAGCAGAAAGGGACGGGACAATGAGCAGTTCTTC. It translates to CASRKGRDNEQFF.

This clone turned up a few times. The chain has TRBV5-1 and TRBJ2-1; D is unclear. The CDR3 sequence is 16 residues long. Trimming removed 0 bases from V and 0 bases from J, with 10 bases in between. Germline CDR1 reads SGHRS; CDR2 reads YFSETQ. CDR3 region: CASSLASGSSYNEQFF. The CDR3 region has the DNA TGCGCCAGCAGCTTGGCCTCCGGTAGCTCCTACAATGAGCAGTTCTTC.

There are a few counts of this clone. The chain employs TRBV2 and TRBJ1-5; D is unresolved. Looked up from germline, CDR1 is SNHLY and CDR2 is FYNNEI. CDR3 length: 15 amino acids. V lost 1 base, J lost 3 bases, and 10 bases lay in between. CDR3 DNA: TGTGCCAGCAGTGAAGACAGCGTCCACAATCAGCCCCAGCATTTT. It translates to CASSEDSVHNQPQHF.

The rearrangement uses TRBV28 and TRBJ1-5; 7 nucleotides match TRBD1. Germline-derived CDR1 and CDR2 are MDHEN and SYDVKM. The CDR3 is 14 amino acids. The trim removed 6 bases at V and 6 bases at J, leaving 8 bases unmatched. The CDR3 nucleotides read TGTGCCAGCAGGGGTCCAGGGGGGAGTCAGCCCCAGCATTTT. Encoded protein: CASRGPGGSQPQHF.

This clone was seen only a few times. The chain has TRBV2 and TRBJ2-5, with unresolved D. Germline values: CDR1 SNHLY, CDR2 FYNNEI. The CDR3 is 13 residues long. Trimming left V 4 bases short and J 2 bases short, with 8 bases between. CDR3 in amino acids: CASSVNFQETQYF. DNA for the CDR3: TGTGCCAGCAGTGTGAACTTTCAAGAGACCCAGTACTTC.

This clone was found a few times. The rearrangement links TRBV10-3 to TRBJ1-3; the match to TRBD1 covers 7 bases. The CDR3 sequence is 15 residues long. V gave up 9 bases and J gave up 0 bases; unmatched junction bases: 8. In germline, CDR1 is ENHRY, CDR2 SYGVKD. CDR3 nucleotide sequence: TGTGCCATTGGACAGGCCACCCTCTCTGGAAACACCATATATTTT. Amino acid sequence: CAIGQATLSGNTIYF.

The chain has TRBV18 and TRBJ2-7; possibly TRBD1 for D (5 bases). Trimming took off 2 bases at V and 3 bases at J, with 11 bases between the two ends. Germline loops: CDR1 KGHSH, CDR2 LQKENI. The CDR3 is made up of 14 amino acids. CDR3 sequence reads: CASSPDRQSYEQYF. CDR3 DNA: TGTGCCAGCTCACCAGACAGACAGAGCTACGAGCAGTACTTC.

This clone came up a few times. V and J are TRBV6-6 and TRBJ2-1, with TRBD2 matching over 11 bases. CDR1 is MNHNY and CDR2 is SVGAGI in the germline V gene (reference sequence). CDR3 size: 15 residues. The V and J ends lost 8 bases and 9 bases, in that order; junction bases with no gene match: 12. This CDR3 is CASGASSGRMIEQFF. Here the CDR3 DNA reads TGTGCCAGCGGGGCGTCTAGCGGGAGGATGATTGAGCAGTTCTTC.

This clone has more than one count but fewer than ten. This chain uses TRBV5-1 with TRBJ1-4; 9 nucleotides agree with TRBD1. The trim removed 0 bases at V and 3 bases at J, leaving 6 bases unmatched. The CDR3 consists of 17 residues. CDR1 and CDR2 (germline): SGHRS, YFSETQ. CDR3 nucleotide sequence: TGCGCCAGCAGCTTGGACAAACAGGGGGCGTCTAATGAAAAACTGTTTTTT. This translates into CASSLDKQGASNEKLFF.

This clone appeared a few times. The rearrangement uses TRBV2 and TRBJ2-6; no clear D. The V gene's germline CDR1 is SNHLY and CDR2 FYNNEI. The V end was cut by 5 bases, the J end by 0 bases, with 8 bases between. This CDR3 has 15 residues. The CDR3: CASSLTYSGANVLTF. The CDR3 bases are TGTGCCAGCAGTCTTACCTACTCTGGGGCCAACGTCCTGACTTTC.

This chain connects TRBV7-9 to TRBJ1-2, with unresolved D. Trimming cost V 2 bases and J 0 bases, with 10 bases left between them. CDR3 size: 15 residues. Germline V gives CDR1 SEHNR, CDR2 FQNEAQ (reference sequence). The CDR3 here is CASSLPWAANYGYTF. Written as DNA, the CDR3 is TGTGCCAGCAGCTTACCCTGGGCAGCTAACTATGGCTACACCTTC.

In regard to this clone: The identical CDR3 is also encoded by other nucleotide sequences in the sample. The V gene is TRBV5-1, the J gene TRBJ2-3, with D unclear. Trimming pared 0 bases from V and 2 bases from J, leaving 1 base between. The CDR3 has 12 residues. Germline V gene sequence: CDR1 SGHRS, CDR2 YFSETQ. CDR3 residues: CASSLDTDTQYF. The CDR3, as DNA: TGCGCCAGCAGCTTGGACACAGATACGCAGTATTTT.

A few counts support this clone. The CDR3 bases are TGTGCCAGCAGCCAAGACTACTTTAACAATGAGCAGTTCTTC. Translated: CASSQDYFNNEQFF. The chain links TRBV4-2 to TRBJ2-1; no firm D call. The CDR3 is made up of 14 amino acids. CDR1 is LGHNA and CDR2 is YNFKEQ in the germline V gene. Trimming stripped 0 bases from V and 5 bases from J, with 8 bases between.

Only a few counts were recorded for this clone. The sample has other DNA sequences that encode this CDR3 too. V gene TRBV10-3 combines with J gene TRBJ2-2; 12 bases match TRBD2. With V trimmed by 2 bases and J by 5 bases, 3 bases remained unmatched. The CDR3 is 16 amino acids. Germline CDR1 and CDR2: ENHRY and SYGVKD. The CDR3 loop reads CAISERLAGGTGELFF. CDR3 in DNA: TGTGCCATCAGTGAGAGGCTAGCGGGAGGGACCGGGGAGCTGTTTTTT.

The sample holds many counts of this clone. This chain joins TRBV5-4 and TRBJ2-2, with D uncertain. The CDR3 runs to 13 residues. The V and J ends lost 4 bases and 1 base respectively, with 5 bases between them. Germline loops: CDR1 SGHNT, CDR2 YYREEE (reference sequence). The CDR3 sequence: CASSPWNTGELFF. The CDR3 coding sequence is TGTGCCAGCAGCCCGTGGAACACCGGGGAGCTGTTTTTT.

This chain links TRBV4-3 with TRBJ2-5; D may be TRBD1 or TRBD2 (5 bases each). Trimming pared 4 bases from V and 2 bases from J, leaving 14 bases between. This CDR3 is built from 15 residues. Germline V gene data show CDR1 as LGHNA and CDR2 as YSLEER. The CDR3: CASSLGTGTQETQYF. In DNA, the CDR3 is TGCGCCAGCAGCCTCGGAACCGGGACGCAAGAGACCCAGTACTTC.

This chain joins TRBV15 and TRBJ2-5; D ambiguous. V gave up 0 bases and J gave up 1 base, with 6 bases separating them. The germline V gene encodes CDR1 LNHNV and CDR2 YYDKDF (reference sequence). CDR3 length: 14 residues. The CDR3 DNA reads TGTGCCACCAGCAGAGATCAATTCCAAGAGACCCAGTACTTC. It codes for CATSRDQFQETQYF.

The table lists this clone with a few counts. CDR3 residues: CASSSPTKGGELFF. The CDR3 DNA follows: TGTGCCAGCAGCTCTCCTACGAAGGGGGGGGAGCTGTTTTTT. The chain recombines TRBV7-9 with TRBJ2-2; the D gene is possibly TRBD1 (5 bases). Trimming cost V 4 bases and J 8 bases, with 14 bases left between them. This CDR3 has 14 amino acids. Germline CDR1 is SEHNR and CDR2 is FQNEAQ (reference sequence).

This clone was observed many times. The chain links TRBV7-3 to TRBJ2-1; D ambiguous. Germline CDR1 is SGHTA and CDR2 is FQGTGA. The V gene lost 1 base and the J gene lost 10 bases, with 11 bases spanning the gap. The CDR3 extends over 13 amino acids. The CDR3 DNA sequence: TGTGCCAGCAGCTTAAGTAGCCAGGCGGAGCAGTTCTTC. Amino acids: CASSLSSQAEQFF.

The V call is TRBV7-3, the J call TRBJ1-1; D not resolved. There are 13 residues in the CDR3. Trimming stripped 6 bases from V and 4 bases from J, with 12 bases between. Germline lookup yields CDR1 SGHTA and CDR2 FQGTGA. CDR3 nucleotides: TGTGCCAGCAGTAAACGGCGGGGCACTGAAGCTTTCTTT. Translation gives CASSKRRGTEAFF.

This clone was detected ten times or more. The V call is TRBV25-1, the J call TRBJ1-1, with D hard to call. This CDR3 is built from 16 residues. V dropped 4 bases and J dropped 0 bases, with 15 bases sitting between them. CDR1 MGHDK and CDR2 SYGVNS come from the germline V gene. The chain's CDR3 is CASSVRGSKMNTEAFF. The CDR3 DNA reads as TGTGCCAGCAGTGTGCGGGGAAGCAAAATGAACACTGAAGCTTTCTTT.